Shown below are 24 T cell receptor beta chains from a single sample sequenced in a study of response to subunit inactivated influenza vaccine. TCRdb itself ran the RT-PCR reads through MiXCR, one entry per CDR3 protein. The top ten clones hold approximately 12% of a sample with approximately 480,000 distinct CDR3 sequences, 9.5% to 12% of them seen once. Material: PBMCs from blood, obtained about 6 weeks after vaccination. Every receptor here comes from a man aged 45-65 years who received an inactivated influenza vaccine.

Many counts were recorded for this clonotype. The CDR3 region is CSVEVYHYNEQFF. The CDR3 DNA reads as TGCAGCGTTGAGGTCTACCACTACAATGAGCAGTTCTTC. The chain carries TRBV29-1 and TRBJ2-1, with D unclear. The germline gives CDR1 SQVTM, CDR2 ANQGSEA. The CDR3 runs 13 residues. Trimming cost V 3 bases and J 3 bases, with 9 bases left between them.

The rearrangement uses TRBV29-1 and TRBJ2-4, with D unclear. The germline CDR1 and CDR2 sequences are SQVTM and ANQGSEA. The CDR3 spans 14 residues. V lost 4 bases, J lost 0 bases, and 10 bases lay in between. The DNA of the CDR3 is TGCAGCGTTGGTCTATCACTAGCCAAAAACATTCAGTACTTC. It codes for CSVGLSLAKNIQYF.

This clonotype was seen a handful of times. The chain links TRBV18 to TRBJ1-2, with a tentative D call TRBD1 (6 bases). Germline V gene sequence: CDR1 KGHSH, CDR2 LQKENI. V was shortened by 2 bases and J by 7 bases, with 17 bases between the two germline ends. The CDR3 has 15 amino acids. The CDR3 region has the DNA TGTGCCAGCTCACCAGGCTTTTTACAGGGACGTGGCTACACCTTC. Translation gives CASSPGFLQGRGYTF. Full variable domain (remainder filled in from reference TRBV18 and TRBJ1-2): NAGVMQNPRHLVRRRGQEARLRCSPMKGHSHVYWYRQLPEEGLKFMVYLQKENIIDESGMPKERFSAEFPKEGPSILRIQQVVRGDSAAYFCASSPGFLQGRGYTFGSGTRLTVV.

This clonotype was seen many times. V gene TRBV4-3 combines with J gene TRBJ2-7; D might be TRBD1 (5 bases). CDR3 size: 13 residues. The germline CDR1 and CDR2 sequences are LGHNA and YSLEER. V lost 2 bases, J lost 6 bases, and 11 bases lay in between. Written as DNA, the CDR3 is TGCGCCAGCAGCCAACTCCAGGGTCGCGAGCAGTACTTC. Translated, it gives CASSQLQGREQYF.

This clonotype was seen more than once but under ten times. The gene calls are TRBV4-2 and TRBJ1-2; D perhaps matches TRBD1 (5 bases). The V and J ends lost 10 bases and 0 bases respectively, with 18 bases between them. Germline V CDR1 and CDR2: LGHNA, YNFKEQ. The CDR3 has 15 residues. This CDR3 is CATSGGVATNYGYTF. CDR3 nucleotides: TGTGCCACCTCGGGGGGGGTCGCGACTAACTATGGCTACACCTTC.

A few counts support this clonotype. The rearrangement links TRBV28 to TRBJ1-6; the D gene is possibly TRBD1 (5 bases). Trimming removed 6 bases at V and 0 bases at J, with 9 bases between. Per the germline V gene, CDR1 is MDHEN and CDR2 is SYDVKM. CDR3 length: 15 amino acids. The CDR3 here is CASSKRGSYNSPLHF. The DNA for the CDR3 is TGTGCCAGCAGCAAGAGGGGCTCCTATAATTCACCCCTCCACTTT. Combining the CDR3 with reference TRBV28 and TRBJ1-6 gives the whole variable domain DVKVTQSSRYLVKRTGEKVFLECVQDMDHENMFWYRQDPGLGLRLIYFSYDVKMKEKGDIPEGYSVSREKKERFSLILESASTNQTSMYLCASSKRGSYNSPLHFGNGTRLTVT.

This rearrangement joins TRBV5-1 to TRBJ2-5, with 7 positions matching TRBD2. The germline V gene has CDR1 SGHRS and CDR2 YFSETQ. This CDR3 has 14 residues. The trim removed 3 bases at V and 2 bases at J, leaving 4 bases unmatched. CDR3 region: CASSWGTTQETQYF. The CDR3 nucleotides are TGCGCCAGCAGCTGGGGGACTACACAAGAGACCCAGTACTTC.

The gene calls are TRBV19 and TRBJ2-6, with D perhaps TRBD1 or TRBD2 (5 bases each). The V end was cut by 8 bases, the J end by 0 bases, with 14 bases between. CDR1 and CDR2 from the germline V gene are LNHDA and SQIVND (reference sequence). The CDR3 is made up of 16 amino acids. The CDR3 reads CASQRGRRSGANVLTF. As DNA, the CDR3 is TGTGCCAGTCAAAGGGGACGGCGCTCTGGGGCCAACGTCCTGACTTTC.

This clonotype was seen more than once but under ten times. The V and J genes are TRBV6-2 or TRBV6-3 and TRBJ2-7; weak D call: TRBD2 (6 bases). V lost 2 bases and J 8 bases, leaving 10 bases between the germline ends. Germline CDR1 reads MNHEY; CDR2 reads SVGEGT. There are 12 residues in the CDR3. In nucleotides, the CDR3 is TGTGCCAGCAGTTACCCGGGACTTCAGCAGTACTTC. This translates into CASSYPGLQQYF.

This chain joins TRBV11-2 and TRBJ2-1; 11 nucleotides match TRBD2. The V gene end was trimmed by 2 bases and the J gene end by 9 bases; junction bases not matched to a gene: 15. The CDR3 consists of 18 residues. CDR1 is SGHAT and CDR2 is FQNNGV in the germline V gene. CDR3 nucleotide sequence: TGTGCCAGCAGCTTATCTTCTAGTGGTACTAGCGGGAGAAGTGAGCAGTTCTTC. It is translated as CASSLSSSGTSGRSEQFF.

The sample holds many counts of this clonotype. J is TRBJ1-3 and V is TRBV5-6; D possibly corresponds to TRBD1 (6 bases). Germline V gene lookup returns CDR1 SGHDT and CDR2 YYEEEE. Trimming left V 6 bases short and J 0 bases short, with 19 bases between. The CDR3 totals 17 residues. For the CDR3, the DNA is TGTGCCAGCACCCCTGGGGGGCGGACGATCTCTGGAAACACCATATATTTT. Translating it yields CASTPGGRTISGNTIYF.

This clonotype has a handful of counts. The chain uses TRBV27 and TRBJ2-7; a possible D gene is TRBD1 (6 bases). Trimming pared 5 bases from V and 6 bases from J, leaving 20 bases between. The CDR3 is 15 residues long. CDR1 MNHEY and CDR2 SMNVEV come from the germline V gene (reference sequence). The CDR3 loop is CASSPENRVMGEQYF. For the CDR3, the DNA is TGTGCCAGCAGTCCAGAAAACAGGGTAATGGGCGAGCAGTACTTC.

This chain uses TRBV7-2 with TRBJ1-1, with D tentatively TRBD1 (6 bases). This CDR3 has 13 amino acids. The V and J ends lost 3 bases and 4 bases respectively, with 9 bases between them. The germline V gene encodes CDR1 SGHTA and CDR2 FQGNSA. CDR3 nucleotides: TGTGCCAGCAGCTTTACAGGGCCCACTGAAGCTTTCTTT. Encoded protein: CASSFTGPTEAFF. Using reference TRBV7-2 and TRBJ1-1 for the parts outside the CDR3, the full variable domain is GAGVSQSPSNKVTEKGKDVELRCDPISGHTALYWYRQSLGQGLEFLIYFQGNSAPDKSGLPSDRFSAERTGGSVSTLTIQRTQQEDSAVYLCASSFTGPTEAFFGQGTRLTVV.

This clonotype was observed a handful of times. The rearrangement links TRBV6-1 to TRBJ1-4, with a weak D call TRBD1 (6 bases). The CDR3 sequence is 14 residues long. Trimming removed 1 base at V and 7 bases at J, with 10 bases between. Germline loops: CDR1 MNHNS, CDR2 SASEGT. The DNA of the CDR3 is TGTGCCAGCAGTGAAGGACAGGCAACTGAAAAACTGTTTTTT. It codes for CASSEGQATEKLFF.

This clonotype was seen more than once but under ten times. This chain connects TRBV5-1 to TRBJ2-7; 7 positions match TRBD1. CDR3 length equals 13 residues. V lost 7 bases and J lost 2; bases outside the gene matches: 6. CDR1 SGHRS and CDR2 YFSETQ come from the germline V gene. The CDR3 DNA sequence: TGCGCCAGCCAGGGACAGCAAACCTACGAGCAGTACTTC. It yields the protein CASQGQQTYEQYF.

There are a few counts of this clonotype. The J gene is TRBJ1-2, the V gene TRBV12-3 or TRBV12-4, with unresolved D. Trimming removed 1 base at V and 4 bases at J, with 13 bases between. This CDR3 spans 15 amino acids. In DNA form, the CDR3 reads TGTGCCAGCAGTTTAGTCGCCAGAGGACTCTATGGCTACACCTTC. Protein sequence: CASSLVARGLYGYTF.

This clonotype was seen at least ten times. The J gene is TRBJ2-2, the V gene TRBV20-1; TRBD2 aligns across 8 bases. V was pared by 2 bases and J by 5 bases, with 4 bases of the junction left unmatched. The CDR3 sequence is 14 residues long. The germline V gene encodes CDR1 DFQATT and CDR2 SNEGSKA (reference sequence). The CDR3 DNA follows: TGCAGTGCTAGATTCGGGAGGGAGACCGGGGAGCTGTTTTTT. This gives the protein CSARFGRETGELFF.

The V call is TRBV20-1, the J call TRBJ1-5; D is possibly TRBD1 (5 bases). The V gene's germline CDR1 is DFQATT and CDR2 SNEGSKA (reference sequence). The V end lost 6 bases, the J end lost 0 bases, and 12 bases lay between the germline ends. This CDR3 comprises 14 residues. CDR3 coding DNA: TGCAGTGCCCAAGACAGTCGTAGCAATCAGCCCCAGCATTTT. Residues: CSAQDSRSNQPQHF.

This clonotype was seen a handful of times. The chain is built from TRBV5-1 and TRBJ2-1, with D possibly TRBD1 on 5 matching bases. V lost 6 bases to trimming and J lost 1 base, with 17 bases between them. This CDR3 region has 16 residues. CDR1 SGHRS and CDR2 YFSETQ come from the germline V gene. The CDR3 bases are TGCGCCAGCACCCAAGGGTTTGCAGGGTCCTACAATGAGCAGTTCTTC. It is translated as CASTQGFAGSYNEQFF.

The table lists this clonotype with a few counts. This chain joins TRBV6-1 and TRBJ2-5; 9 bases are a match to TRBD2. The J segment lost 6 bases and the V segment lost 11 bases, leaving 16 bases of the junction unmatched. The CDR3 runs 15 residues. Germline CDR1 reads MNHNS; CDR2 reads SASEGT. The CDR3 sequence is CARRLGAGGLKTQYF. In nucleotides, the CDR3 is TGTGCCCGACGTCTTGGGGCGGGGGGGCTAAAGACCCAGTACTTC.

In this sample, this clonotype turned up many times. The CDR3 loop is CSARRDNQPQHF. CDR3 DNA: TGCAGTGCTAGGCGGGACAATCAGCCCCAGCATTTT. J is TRBJ1-5 and V is TRBV20-1, with unresolved D. Germline-derived CDR1 and CDR2 are DFQATT and SNEGSKA (reference sequence). The CDR3 is 12 residues long. V gave up 3 bases and J gave up 3 bases, with 6 bases separating them.

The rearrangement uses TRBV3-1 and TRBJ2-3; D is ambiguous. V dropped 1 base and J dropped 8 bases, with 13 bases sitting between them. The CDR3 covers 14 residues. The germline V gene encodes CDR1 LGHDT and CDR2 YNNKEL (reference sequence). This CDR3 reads CASSQGQALGTQYF. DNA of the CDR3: TGTGCCAGCAGCCAAGGGCAGGCCTTGGGTACGCAGTATTTT.

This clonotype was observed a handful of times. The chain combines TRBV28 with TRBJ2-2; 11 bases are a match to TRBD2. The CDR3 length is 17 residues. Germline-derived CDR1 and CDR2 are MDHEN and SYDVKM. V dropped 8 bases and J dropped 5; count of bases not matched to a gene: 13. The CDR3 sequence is CASLPGLAGPSTGELFF. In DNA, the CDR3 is TGTGCCAGCCTACCCGGACTAGCGGGCCCTTCAACCGGGGAGCTGTTTTTT. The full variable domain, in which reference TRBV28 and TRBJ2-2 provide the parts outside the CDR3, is DVKVTQSSRYLVKRTGEKVFLECVQDMDHENMFWYRQDPGLGLRLIYFSYDVKMKEKGDIPEGYSVSREKKERFSLILESASTNQTSMYLCASLPGLAGPSTGELFFGEGSRLTVL.

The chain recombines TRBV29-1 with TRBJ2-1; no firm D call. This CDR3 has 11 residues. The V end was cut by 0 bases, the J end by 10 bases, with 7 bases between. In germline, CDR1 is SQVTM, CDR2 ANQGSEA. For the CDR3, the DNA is TGCAGCGTTGAAGATGGTGGGGAGCAGTTCTTC. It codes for CSVEDGGEQFF.